A single TCR beta chain is shown here with its context. Antigen specificity is unknown. This record belongs to a study of T cell responses to AZD1222 COVID-19 vaccine. The data were produced by immunoSEQ multiplex PCR, yet TCRdb's version contains in-frame clones alone and is incomplete. This repertoire shows tens of thousands of clones, 75% to 90% found once; its top ten account for roughly 25%. Trimming left V 1 base short and J 0 bases short, with 12 bases between. CDR1 is SEHNR and CDR2 is FQNEAQ in the germline V gene (reference sequence). The CDR3 runs to 17 residues. The study's findings and limits: At 160-218 and 743-854, vaccine-associated CD4 TCRs were dominant, and they spanned spike.

The sample consisted of peripheral blood, taken 28 days after the second AZD1222 dose. The V and J genes are TRBV7-9 and TRBJ2-2; D possibly corresponds to TRBD2 (5 bases). This receptor was taken from an adult who received the AZD1222 COVID-19 vaccine. The CDR3 DNA sequence: TGTGCCAGCAGCTTAGTTGTCATCGGGGCGAACACCGGGGAGCTGTTTTTT. It yields the protein CASSLVVIGANTGELFF.